One sample yielded the 5 T cell receptor beta chains listed below, sequenced in a study of blood T cells in healthy people across ages. A second roughly 7 to 12 cycle PCR used barcoded and J-beta primers. TCRdb ran MiXCR on the 5' RACE reads and lists one entry per CDR3 protein. The sample yields about 670,000 distinct CDR3 sequences, over 40% seen once. Input material: blood. The source is a woman over 75 in good health.

This clonotype was seen repeatedly, ten times or more. The chain employs TRBV12-3 or TRBV12-4 and TRBJ2-1; tentative D call: TRBD1 (5 bases). V lost 4 bases to trimming and J lost 11 bases, with 6 bases between them. There are 10 residues in the CDR3. CDR3 sequence reads: CASSSGKQFF. Written as DNA, the CDR3 is TGTGCCAGCAGTTCAGGGAAGCAGTTCTTC.

This clonotype was found once. V gene TRBV2 combines with J gene TRBJ1-2, with unresolved D. Germline CDR1 is SNHLY and CDR2 is FYNNEI. CDR3 length: 13 residues. V lost 2 bases and J 2 bases, leaving 6 bases between the germline ends. The CDR3 sequence is CASSELENYGYTF. The CDR3 nucleotides are TGTGCCAGCAGTGAATTGGAAAACTATGGCTACACCTTC.

This chain links TRBV9 with TRBJ2-3, with TRBD1 identical over 8 bases. Germline lookup yields CDR1 SGDLS and CDR2 YYNGEE. The V gene end was trimmed by 3 bases and the J gene end by 7 bases; junction bases not matched to a gene: 10. CDR3 length: 15 amino acids. The CDR3 DNA reads as TGTGCCAGCAGCGCCACAGGGGGTACCTTCTATACGCAGTATTTT. This encodes CASSATGGTFYTQYF. The full variable domain, rest sourced from reference TRBV9 and TRBJ2-3, is DSGVTQTPKHLITATGQRVTLRCSPRSGDLSVYWYQQSLDQGLQFLIQYYNGEERAKGNILERFSAQQFPDLHSELNLSSLELGDSALYFCASSATGGTFYTQYFGPGTRLTVL.

The V and J genes are TRBV6-5 and TRBJ2-1; 10 nucleotides match TRBD2. Germline V CDR1 and CDR2: MNHEY, SVGAGI. The CDR3 totals 14 residues. Trimming at V came to 7 bases and at J to 12 bases, leaving 12 bases not matched to a gene. CDR3: CASNPSGRRSGQFF. DNA of the CDR3: TGTGCCAGCAATCCTAGCGGGAGAAGGAGTGGGCAGTTCTTC.

This clonotype was recorded at least ten times. This chain uses TRBV29-1 with TRBJ2-1; 10 bases are a match to TRBD2. The ends lost 7 bases at V and 13 bases at J; junction bases unmatched: 7. The CDR3 contains 11 residues. Germline assignment: CDR1 SQVTM and CDR2 ANQGSEA. CDR3 nucleotides: TGCAGCGAAACTAGCGGGGCCTTTCAGTTCTTC. It is translated as CSETSGAFQFF.